The TCR beta chain described here comes from a study of T cell changes during pregnancy in multiple sclerosis. Libraries were prepared by immunoSEQ multiplex PCR; TCRdb keeps only in-frame clonotypes and omits some of them. The sample includes tens of thousands of clones, about 85% seen only once; the top ten take 0.64%. Germline values: CDR1 MRHNA, CDR2 SNTAGT. The CDR3 extends over 14 amino acids. V lost 4 bases and J lost 1; bases outside the gene matches: 1. This clonotype was sampled from a female donor with multiple sclerosis, enrolled in a pregnancy study. The chain joins TRBV6-4 to TRBJ2-3, with 8 bases matching TRBD2. The sample here was CD4+ T cells from peripheral blood mononuclear cells, taken before pregnancy. The CDR3 here is CASSAGLGTDTQYF. The CDR3 DNA sequence: TGTGCCAGCAGTGCGGGACTAGGCACAGATACGCAGTATTTT.